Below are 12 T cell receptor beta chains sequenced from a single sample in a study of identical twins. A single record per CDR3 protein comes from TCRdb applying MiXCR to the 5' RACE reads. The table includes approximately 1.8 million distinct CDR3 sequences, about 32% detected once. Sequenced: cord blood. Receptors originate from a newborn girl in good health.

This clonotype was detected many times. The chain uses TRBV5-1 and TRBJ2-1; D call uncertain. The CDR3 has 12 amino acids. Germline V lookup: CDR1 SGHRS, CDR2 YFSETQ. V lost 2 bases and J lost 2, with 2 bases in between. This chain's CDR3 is CASSFTYNEQFF. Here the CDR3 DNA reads TGCGCCAGCAGCTTCACCTACAATGAGCAGTTCTTC.

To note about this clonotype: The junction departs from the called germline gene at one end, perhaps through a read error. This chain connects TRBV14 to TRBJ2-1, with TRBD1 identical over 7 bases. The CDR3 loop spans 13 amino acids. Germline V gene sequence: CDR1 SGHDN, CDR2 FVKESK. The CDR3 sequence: CASGQDFRGIQFF. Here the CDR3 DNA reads TGTGCCAGCGGCCAAGATTTCAGGGGGATTCAGTTCTTC.

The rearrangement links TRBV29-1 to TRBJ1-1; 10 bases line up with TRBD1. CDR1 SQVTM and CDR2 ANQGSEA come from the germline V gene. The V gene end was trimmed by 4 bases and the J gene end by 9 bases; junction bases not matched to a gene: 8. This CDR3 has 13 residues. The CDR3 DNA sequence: TGCAGCGTTGGACAGGGGGCGACGGTGAAAGCTTTCTTT. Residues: CSVGQGATVKAFF. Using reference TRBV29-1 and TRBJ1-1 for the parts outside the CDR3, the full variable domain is SAVISQKPSRDICQRGTSLTIQCQVDSQVTMMFWYRQQPGQSLTLIATANQGSEATYESGFVIDKFPISRPNLTFSTLTVSNMSPEDSSIYLCSVGQGATVKAFFGQGTRLTVV.

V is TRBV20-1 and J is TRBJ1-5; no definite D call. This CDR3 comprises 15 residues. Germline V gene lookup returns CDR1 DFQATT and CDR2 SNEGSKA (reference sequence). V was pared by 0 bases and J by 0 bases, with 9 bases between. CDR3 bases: TGCAGTGCTAGAGATCGGGATTATAGCAATCAGCCCCAGCATTTT. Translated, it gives CSARDRDYSNQPQHF.

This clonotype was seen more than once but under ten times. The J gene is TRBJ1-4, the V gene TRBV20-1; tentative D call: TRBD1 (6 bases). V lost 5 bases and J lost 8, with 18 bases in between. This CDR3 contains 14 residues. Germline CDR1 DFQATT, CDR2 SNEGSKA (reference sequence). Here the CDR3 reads CSAPRQGYLEKLFF. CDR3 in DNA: TGCAGTGCTCCCCGGCAGGGGTACCTAGAAAAACTGTTTTTT.

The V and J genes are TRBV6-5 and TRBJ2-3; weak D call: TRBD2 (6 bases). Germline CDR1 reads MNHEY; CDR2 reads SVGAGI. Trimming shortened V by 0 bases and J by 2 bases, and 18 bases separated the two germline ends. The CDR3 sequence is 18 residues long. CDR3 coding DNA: TGTGCCAGCAGTTACTCGGGACCAGCGGGCGCCTACACAGATACGCAGTATTTT. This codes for CASSYSGPAGAYTDTQYF.

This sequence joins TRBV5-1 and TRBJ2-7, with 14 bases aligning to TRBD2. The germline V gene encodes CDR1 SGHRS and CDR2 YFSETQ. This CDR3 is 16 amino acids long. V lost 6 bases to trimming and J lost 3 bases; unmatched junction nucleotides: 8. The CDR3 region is CASKPRGTSGGYEQYF. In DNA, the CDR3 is TGCGCCAGCAAACCCCGAGGGACTAGCGGGGGCTACGAGCAGTACTTC.

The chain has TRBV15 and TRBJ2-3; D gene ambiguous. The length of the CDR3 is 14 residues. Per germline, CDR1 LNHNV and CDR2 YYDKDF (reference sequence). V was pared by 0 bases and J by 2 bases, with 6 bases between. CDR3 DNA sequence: TGTGCCACCAGCAGAGAGGGAAACACAGATACGCAGTATTTT. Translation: CATSREGNTDTQYF.

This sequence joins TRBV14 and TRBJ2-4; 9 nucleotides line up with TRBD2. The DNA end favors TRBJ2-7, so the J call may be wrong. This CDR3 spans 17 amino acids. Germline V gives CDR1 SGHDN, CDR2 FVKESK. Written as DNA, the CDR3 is TGTGCCAGCAGCCAAGATTTTAGGGCTAGCGGGACCTACGAGCAGTACTTC. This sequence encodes CASSQDFRASGTYEQYF.

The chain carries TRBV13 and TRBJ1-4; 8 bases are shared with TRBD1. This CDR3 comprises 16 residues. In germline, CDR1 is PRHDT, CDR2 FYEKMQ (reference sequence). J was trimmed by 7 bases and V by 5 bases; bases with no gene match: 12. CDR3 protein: CASSLRLWDRPEKLFF. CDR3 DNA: TGTGCCAGCAGCCTTCGCCTATGGGACAGGCCTGAAAAACTGTTTTTT.

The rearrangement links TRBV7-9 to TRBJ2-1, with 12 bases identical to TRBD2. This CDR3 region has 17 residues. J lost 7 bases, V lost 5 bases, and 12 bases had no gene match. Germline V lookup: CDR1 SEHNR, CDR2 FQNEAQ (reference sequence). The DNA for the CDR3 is TGTGCCAGCAGCCCGTGGTGGACTAGCGGGATAGAAAATGAGCAGTTCTTC. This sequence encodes CASSPWWTSGIENEQFF.

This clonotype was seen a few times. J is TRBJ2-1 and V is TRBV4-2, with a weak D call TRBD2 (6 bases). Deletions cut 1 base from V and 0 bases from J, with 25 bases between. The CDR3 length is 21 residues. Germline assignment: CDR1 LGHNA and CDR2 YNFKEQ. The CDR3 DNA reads TGTGCCAGCAGCCAAGTGTCAGCGGGCCTCGACAAAAGAGGCTCCTACAATGAGCAGTTCTTC. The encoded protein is CASSQVSAGLDKRGSYNEQFF.